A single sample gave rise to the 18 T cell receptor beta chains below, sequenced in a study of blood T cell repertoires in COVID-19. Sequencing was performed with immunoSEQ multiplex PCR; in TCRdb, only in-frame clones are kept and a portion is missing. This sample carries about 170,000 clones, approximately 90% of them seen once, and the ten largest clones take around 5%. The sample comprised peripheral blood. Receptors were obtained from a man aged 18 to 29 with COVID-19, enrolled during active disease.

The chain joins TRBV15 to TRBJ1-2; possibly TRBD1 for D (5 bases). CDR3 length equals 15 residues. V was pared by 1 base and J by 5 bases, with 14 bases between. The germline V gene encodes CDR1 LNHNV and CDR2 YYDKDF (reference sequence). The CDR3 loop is CATSRGGGVRYGYTF. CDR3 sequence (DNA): TGTGCCACCAGCAGAGGGGGCGGGGTACGGTATGGCTACACCTTC.

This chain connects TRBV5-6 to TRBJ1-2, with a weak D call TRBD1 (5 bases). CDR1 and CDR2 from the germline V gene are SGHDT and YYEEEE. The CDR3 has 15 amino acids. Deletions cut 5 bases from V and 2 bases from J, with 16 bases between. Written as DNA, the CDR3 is TGTGCCAGCAGAAATCGTGGGGCGGGGAACTATGGCTACACCTTC. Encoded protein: CASRNRGAGNYGYTF.

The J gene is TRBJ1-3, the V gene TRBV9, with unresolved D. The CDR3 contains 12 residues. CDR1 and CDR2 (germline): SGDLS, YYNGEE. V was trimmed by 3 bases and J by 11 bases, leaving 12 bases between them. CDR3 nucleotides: TGTGCCAGCAGCGCAACACCTTCCTCCATATATTTT. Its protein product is CASSATPSSIYF.

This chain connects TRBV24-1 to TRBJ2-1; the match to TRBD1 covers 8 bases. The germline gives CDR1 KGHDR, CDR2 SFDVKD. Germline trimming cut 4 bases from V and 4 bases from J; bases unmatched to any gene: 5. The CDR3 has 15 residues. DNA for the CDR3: TGTGCCACCAGTGACACCGGGACAGGATACAATGAGCAGTTCTTC. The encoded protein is CATSDTGTGYNEQFF.

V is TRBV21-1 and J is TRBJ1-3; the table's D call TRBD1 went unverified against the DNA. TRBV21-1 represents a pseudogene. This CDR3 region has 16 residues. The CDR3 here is CASSKPPTGSGNTIYF. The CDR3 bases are TGTGCCAGCAGCAAACCACCGACAGGGTCTGGAAACACCATATATTTT.

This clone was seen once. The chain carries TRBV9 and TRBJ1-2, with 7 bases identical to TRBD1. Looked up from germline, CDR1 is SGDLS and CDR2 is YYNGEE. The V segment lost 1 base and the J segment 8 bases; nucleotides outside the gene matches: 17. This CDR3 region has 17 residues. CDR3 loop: CASSVSGKTGTTIGYTF. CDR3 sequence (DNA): TGTGCCAGCAGCGTATCTGGGAAGACAGGGACGACCATCGGCTACACCTTC.

CDR3 protein: CASSGRDSYNEQFF. The CDR3 nucleotides are TGTGCCAGCAGCGGGCGGGACTCCTACAATGAGCAGTTCTTC. The V call is TRBV9, the J call TRBJ2-1; TRBD2 is a possible D gene (6 bases). The CDR3 is made up of 14 amino acids. Germline V gene lookup returns CDR1 SGDLS and CDR2 YYNGEE. Trimming pared 3 bases from V and 0 bases from J, leaving 7 bases between. The variable domain in full, with the rest retrieved from reference TRBV9 and TRBJ2-1, is DSGVTQTPKHLITATGQRVTLRCSPRSGDLSVYWYQQSLDQGLQFLIQYYNGEERAKGNILERFSAQQFPDLHSELNLSSLELGDSALYFCASSGRDSYNEQFFGPGTRLTVL.

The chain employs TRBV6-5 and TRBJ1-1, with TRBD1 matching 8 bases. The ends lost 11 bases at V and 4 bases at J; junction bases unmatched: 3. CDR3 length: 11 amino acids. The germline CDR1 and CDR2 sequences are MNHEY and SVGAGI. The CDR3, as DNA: TGTGCCCTCGACAGGGGCACTGAAGCTTTCTTT. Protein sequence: CALDRGTEAFF.

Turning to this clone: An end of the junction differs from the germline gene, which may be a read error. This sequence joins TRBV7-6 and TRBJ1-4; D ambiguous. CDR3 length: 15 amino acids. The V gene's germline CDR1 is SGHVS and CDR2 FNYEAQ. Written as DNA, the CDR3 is TGTGCCAGCAGCTTAGATACGGGGTCGGCTGAAAAACTGCTTTTT. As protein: CASSLDTGSAEKLLF.

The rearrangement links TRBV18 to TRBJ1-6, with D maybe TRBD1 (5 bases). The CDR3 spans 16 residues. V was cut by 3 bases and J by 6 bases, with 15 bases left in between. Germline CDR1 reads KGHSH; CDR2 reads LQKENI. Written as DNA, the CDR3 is TGTGCCAGCTCACCTTCTGTCGCCAGGGCTAATTCACCCCTCCACTTT. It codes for CASSPSVARANSPLHF.

CDR3 nucleotide sequence: TGTGCCAGCAGCTTAGTATTGGGCGCTGGAAACACCATATATTTT. Translation gives CASSLVLGAGNTIYF. The chain links TRBV7-2 to TRBJ1-3, with D unclear. Germline V gene data show CDR1 as SGHTA and CDR2 as FQGNSA. V lost 1 base and J lost 2, with 9 bases in between. This CDR3 contains 15 residues.

The CDR3: CASSPLLRRAGGPYEQYF. The CDR3 DNA sequence: TGTGCCAGCAGCCCACTCCTAAGGAGGGCGGGAGGCCCCTACGAGCAGTACTTC. The chain has TRBV27 and TRBJ2-7; 8 bases agree with TRBD2. The germline gives CDR1 MNHEY, CDR2 SMNVEV (reference sequence). J was trimmed by 2 bases and V by 6 bases; bases with no gene match: 18. The CDR3 length is 18 residues.

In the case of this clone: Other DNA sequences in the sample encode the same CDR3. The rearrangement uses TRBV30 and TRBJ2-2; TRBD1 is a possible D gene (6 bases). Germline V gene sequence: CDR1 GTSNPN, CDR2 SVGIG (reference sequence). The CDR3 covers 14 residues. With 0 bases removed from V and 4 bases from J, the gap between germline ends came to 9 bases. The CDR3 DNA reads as TGTGCCTGGAGTGTATCCAGGGGCACCGGGGAGCTGTTTTTT. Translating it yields CAWSVSRGTGELFF.

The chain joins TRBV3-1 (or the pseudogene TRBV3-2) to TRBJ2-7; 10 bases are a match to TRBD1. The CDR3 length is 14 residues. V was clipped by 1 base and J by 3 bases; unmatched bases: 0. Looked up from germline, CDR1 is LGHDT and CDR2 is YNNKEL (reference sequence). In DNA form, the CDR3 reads TGTGCCAGCAGCCAAGGGACAGGGGGCTACGAGCAGTACTTC. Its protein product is CASSQGTGGYEQYF.

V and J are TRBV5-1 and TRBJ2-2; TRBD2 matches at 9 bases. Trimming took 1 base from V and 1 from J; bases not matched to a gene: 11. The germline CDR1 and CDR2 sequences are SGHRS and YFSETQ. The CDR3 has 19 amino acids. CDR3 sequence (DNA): TGCGCCAGCAGCTTGAGGGTTACGACTAGCGGAATGAACACCGGGGAGCTGTTTTTT. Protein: CASSLRVTTSGMNTGELFF.

The CDR3 nucleotides read TGTGCCAGCAGCCTCGGACTAGCGGGAGGGAAGGGGGGCACCGGGGAGCTGTTTTTT. Translated, it gives CASSLGLAGGKGGTGELFF. The chain links TRBV7-6 to TRBJ2-2; TRBD2 matches 15 bases. The CDR3 spans 19 residues. The germline CDR1 and CDR2 sequences are SGHVS and FNYEAQ. Trimming took 5 bases from V and 4 from J; bases not matched to a gene: 11.

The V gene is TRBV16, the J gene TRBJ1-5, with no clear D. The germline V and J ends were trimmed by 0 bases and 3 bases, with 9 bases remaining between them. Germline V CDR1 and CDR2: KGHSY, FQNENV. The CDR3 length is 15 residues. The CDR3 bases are TGTGCCAGCAGCCAATCCTATGACACCAATCAGCCCCAGCATTTT. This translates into CASSQSYDTNQPQHF.

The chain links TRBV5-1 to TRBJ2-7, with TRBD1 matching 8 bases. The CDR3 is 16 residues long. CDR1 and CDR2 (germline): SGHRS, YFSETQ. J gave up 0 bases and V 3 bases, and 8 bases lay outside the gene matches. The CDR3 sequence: CASSWDLQGVSYEQYF. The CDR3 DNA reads TGCGCCAGCAGCTGGGACCTACAGGGGGTCTCCTACGAGCAGTACTTC.